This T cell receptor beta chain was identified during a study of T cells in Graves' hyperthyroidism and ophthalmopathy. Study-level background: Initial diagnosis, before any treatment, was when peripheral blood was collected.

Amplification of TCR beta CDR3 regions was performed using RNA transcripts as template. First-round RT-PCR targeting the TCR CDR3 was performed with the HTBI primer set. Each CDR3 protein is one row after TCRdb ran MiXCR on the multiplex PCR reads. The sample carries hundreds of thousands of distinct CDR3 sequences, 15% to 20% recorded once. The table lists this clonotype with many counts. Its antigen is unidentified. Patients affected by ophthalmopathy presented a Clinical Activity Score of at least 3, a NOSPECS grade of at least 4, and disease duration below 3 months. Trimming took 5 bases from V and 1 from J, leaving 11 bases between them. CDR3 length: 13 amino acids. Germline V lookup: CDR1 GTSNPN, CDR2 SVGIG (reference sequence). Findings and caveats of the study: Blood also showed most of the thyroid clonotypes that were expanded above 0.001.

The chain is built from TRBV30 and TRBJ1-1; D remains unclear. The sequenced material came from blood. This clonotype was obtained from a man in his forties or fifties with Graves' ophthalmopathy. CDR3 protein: CAWGNDGNTEAFF. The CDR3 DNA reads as TGTGCCTGGGGTAACGACGGGAACACTGAAGCTTTCTTT.